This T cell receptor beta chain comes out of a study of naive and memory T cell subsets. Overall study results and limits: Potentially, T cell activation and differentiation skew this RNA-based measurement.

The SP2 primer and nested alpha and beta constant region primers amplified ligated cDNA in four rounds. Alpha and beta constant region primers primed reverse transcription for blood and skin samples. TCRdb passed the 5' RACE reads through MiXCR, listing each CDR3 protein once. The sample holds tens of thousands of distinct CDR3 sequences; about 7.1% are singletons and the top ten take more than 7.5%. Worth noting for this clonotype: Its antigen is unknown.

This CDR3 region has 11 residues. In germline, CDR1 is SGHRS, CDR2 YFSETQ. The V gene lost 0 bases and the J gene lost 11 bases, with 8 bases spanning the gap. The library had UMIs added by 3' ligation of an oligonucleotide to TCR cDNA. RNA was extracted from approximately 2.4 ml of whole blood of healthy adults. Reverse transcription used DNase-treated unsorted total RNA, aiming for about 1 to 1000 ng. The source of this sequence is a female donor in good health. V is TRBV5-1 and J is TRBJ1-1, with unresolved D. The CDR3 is CASSLEGSAFF. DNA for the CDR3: TGCGCCAGCAGCTTGGAAGGATCGGCTTTCTTT.